This T cell receptor beta chain derives from a study of blood T cell repertoires in COVID-19. Across the whole study: The samples span acute and convalescent COVID-19 from the United States, Italy and Spain. PBMCs, B-cell-depleted T cells, or T cells provided the cDNA or gDNA that made up the material.

Participants' own reports of clinical history determined their cohort assignment. This clone was seen a single time. Original processing methods: Quantification of nucleated cells was approximated via reference gene primer amplification. TCRdb keeps only in-frame clones here, not all; method: immunoSEQ multiplex PCR. V and J calls and clone size come straight from that table; D and trimming were deduced from the DNA. Of 250,000 or so clones in the sample, 75% to 95% were seen once. The source material was PBMCs or T cells enriched from blood (not recorded which). The clonotype was recovered from a man between 35 and 55 years old who had been exposed to COVID-19.

In DNA form, the CDR3 reads TGTGCCAGTAGGAAGGGTCTTAGCGAGGAGACCCAGTACTTC. It is translated as CASRKGLSEETQYF. The gene calls are TRBV19 and TRBJ2-5; a possible D gene is TRBD2 (5 bases). V lost 6 bases and J 5 bases, leaving 16 bases between the germline ends. Looked up from germline, CDR1 is LNHDA and CDR2 is SQIVND (reference sequence). The CDR3 totals 14 residues.